What follows are 17 T cell receptor beta chains derived from one specimen sequenced in a study of cytomegalovirus exposure and HLA in healthy donors. The PCR contained 60 Vbeta and 13 Jbeta primers. Method: immunoSEQ multiplex PCR; TCRdb's copy keeps in-frame clones and lacks some. Among about 170,000 clones listed, roughly three quarters were seen once. Sequencing used PBMCs. Every receptor here comes from a woman aged 45-65 years in good health and CMV-seronegative.

This clone occurred a few times. The genes are TRBV18 and TRBJ2-4; D is perhaps TRBD1 (6 bases). Germline V CDR1 and CDR2: KGHSH, LQKENI. The CDR3 length is 16 residues. Trimming cost V 3 bases and J 0 bases, with 12 bases left between them. CDR3 in amino acids: CASSPQGNGAKNIQYF. The CDR3 region has the DNA TGTGCCAGCTCACCTCAGGGGAACGGAGCCAAAAACATTCAGTACTTC.

The rearrangement joins TRBV5-8 to TRBJ2-5; 10 nucleotides agree with TRBD2. The length of the CDR3 is 17 residues. V was clipped by 3 bases and J by 3 bases; unmatched bases: 11. CDR1 and CDR2 from the germline V gene are SGHTS and YDEGEE. For the CDR3, the DNA is TGTGCCAGCAGCTGGGATGGGTGGCTAGCGGGAGAAGAGACCCAGTACTTC. Translation: CASSWDGWLAGEETQYF.

This clone was seen a few times. This rearrangement joins TRBV15 to TRBJ2-3; TRBD2 agrees at 8 bases. Germline V gene sequence: CDR1 LNHNV, CDR2 YYDKDF (reference sequence). The CDR3 has 16 residues. Losses at the gene ends were 3 bases for V and 0 bases for J; bases not matched to a gene: 5. CDR3 sequence (DNA): TGTGCCACCAGCAGCCCCAGCGGGAGAAGCACAGATACGCAGTATTTT. Protein sequence: CATSSPSGRSTDTQYF. The full variable domain, in which reference TRBV15 and TRBJ2-3 provide the parts outside the CDR3, is DAMVIQNPRYQVTQFGKPVTLSCSQTLNHNVMYWYQQKSSQAPKLLFHYYDKDFNNEADTPDNFQSRRPNTSFCFLDIRSPGLGDTAMYLCATSSPSGRSTDTQYFGPGTRLTVL.

This clone was picked up a small number of times. This chain connects TRBV27 to TRBJ2-7, with 8 bases lining up with TRBD2. CDR3 length equals 21 residues. Germline V gives CDR1 MNHEY, CDR2 SMNVEV (reference sequence). The ends lost 3 bases at V and 3 bases at J; junction bases unmatched: 25. For the CDR3, the DNA is TGTGCCAGCAGTTTTCGGGGGGGGCCCGGCCATAACGTGGCCAGTTACTACGAGCAGTACTTC. It yields the protein CASSFRGGPGHNVASYYEQYF.

The chain uses TRBV28 and TRBJ1-6, with no clear D. The germline V and J ends were trimmed by 2 bases and 9 bases, with 11 bases remaining between them. Germline V CDR1 and CDR2: MDHEN, SYDVKM. The CDR3 has 14 amino acids. The CDR3 sequence is CASSLIGNGSPLHF. The CDR3, as DNA: TGTGCCAGCAGTTTAATTGGCAATGGTTCACCCCTCCACTTT.

CDR3 nucleotides: TGTGCCAGCAGCTCGGTGGGGCAGAGCTCCTACAATGAGCAGTTCTTC. Its translation is CASSSVGQSSYNEQFF. The rearrangement joins TRBV7-8 to TRBJ2-1; possibly TRBD1 for D (5 bases). The germline gives CDR1 SGHVS, CDR2 FQNEAQ. This CDR3 spans 16 amino acids. Trimming stripped 4 bases from V and 0 bases from J, with 13 bases between.

The rearrangement uses TRBV9 and TRBJ1-6; D is undetermined. V lost 0 bases and J lost 10, with 14 bases in between. The CDR3 runs 15 residues. Germline loops: CDR1 SGDLS, CDR2 YYNGEE. CDR3 in DNA: TGTGCCAGCAGCGTAGAAGCGGGTTTAGTGTCACCCCTCCACTTT. As protein: CASSVEAGLVSPLHF.

The chain recombines TRBV28 with TRBJ1-1; 8 bases agree with TRBD1. From germline, CDR1 is MDHEN and CDR2 SYDVKM. This CDR3 has 16 amino acids. The V gene end was trimmed by 6 bases and the J gene end by 1 base; junction bases not matched to a gene: 10. The CDR3 is CASRDTTGARNTEAFF. The CDR3 DNA reads TGTGCCAGCAGGGATACGACAGGGGCTAGGAACACTGAAGCTTTCTTT.

The chain recombines TRBV6-1 with TRBJ2-5; D is uncertain. CDR1 and CDR2 (germline): MNHNS, SASEGT. Deletions cut 8 bases from V and 3 bases from J, with 13 bases between. The CDR3 runs to 13 residues. For the CDR3, the DNA is TGTGCCAGCGTCGGCTATACTAAAGAGACCCAGTACTTC. Translating it yields CASVGYTKETQYF.

This clone was detected a few times. This rearrangement joins TRBV6-1 to TRBJ1-3; D uncertain. This CDR3 region has 15 residues. CDR1 and CDR2 from the germline V gene are MNHNS and SASEGT. The germline V and J ends were trimmed by 2 bases and 3 bases, with 11 bases remaining between them. The CDR3 is CASSENAAGGNTIYF. The CDR3 nucleotides are TGTGCCAGCAGTGAAAACGCGGCCGGTGGAAACACCATATATTTT.

The chain combines TRBV12-5 with TRBJ2-1; TRBD2 is a possible D gene (6 bases). V lost 3 bases to trimming and J lost 6 bases, with 12 bases between them. The CDR3 spans 14 residues. Germline V gives CDR1 LGHNT, CDR2 FRNRAP. As DNA, the CDR3 is TGTGCTAGTGGTTTAAAACTAGCACTCAATGAGCAGTTCTTC. Translated, it gives CASGLKLALNEQFF.

The J gene is TRBJ1-4, the V gene TRBV10-2, with TRBD1 matching 9 bases. The CDR3 is 15 amino acids. Trimming took 0 bases from V and 7 from J; bases not matched to a gene: 3. From germline, CDR1 is WSHSY and CDR2 SAAADI. The CDR3 DNA follows: TGCGCCAGCAGTGAGTCACAGGGGGCGGTTGAAAAACTGTTTTTT. The encoded protein is CASSESQGAVEKLFF.

V usage is TRBV28 and J usage is TRBJ2-3; 9 bases agree with TRBD1. This CDR3 region has 17 residues. V lost 5 bases to trimming and J lost 4 bases; unmatched junction nucleotides: 13. Per the germline V gene, CDR1 is MDHEN and CDR2 is SYDVKM. The CDR3 region is CASSLPTTGGLSDTQYF. The DNA of the CDR3 is TGTGCCAGCAGTCTACCTACGACAGGGGGTCTCTCAGATACGCAGTATTTT.

In its sample, this clone was seen once. The gene calls are TRBV28 and TRBJ2-6, with 8 bases identical to TRBD1. The V gene's germline CDR1 is MDHEN and CDR2 SYDVKM. Trimming at V came to 6 bases and at J to 4 bases, leaving 5 bases not matched to a gene. CDR3 length: 15 amino acids. CDR3 amino acids: CASRSTGAGANVLTF. CDR3 DNA: TGTGCCAGCAGGTCGACAGGGGCCGGGGCCAACGTCCTGACTTTC.

This clone has more than one count but fewer than ten. The chain couples TRBV5-1 to TRBJ2-6, with D unresolved. Germline loops: CDR1 SGHRS, CDR2 YFSETQ. The CDR3 spans 15 residues. The V end lost 0 bases, the J end lost 0 bases, and 4 bases lay between the germline ends. The CDR3 nucleotides read TGCGCCAGCAGCTTGGGCAGCTCTGGGGCCAACGTCCTGACTTTC. Translating it yields CASSLGSSGANVLTF. The entire variable domain, with the rest obtained from reference TRBV5-1 and TRBJ2-6, is as follows: KAGVTQTPRYLIKTRGQQVTLSCSPISGHRSVSWYQQTPGQGLQFLFEYFSETQRNKGNFPGRFSGRQFSNSRSEMNVSTLELGDSALYLCASSLGSSGANVLTFGAGSRLTVL.

The chain carries TRBV2 and TRBJ2-5, with 12 bases matching TRBD1. The germline CDR1 and CDR2 sequences are SNHLY and FYNNEI. The V gene end was trimmed by 6 bases and the J gene end by 5 bases; junction bases not matched to a gene: 10. CDR3 length equals 16 residues. The CDR3 here is CASSPGDRGRGETQYF. The CDR3, as DNA: TGTGCCAGCAGCCCAGGGGACAGGGGGCGAGGGGAGACCCAGTACTTC.

A remark on this clone: One end of the junction is discordant with germline, which a read error may explain. The rearrangement uses TRBV4-3 and TRBJ2-3; D is possibly TRBD2 (7 bases). This CDR3 has 16 amino acids. CDR1 is LGHNA and CDR2 is YSLEER in the germline V gene. The CDR3 nucleotides read TGCGCCAGCAGCCAAGCCCTTGGGGGGGGCACCGATACGCAGTATTTT. This sequence encodes CASSQALGGGTDTQYF.